These T cell receptor beta chains were read from a single sample in a study of cytomegalovirus exposure and HLA in healthy donors. TCRdb's table, derived via immunoSEQ multiplex PCR, lists solely in-frame clones and lacks some. This table has approximately 97,000 clones, 81% appearing once. The material sequenced was PBMCs. The receptors originated from a woman in her sixties or seventies in good health and CMV-seropositive. Both conserved end residues are part of each CDR3. The D gene is left open where the match is weak.

J: TRBJ2-5; D: TRBD2; V: TRBV27; CDR3: CASSLSAGVSQETQYF
J: TRBJ2-6; D: .; V: TRBV2; CDR3: CASSVGRAKQRTRANVLTF
J: TRBJ1-6; D: .; V: TRBV6-5; CDR3: CASSQTRQENSPLHF
J: TRBJ2-7; D: TRBD2; V: TRBV15; CDR3: CATSRVPIGLAQGEQYF
J: TRBJ2-2; D: .; V: TRBV5-1; CDR3: CASSSGSSGTGELFF
J: TRBJ1-1; D: .; V: TRBV6-5; CDR3: CASSYSAGRGNTEAFF
J: TRBJ1-2; D: TRBD1; V: TRBV7-2; CDR3: CASSRQGNYGYTF
J: TRBJ2-7; D: .; V: TRBV4-3; CDR3: CASSQVYDTYEQYF
J: TRBJ1-6; D: .; V: TRBV4-3; CDR3: CASRPSRDTYNSPLHF
J: .; D: TRBD1; V: TRBV5-1; CDR3: CASSPGTAYEQYF
J: TRBJ1-2; D: TRBD1; V: TRBV15; CDR3: CATSKRGRDYGYTF
J: TRBJ2-3; D: TRBD2; V: TRBV29-1; CDR3: CSVEEGTSGTWDTQYF
J: TRBJ2-7; D: TRBD1; V: TRBV10-3; CDR3: CAISPTGDGEQYF
J: TRBJ2-6; D: .; V: TRBV4-1; CDR3: CASSQGLLNSGANVLTF
J: TRBJ2-3; D: TRBD2; V: TRBV11-3; CDR3: CASSPRLAGGDTQYF
J: TRBJ2-1; D: TRBD2; V: TRBV7-9; CDR3: CASSPGTSLSNEQFF
J: TRBJ1-2; D: TRBD1; V: TRBV5-4; CDR3: CASSLTDRGVDGYTF
J: TRBJ2-5; D: TRBD2; V: TRBV30; CDR3: CAWSDRLAGVETQYF
J: TRBJ2-5; D: TRBD2; V: TRBV30; CDR3: CAWSVLRTSGSSETQYF
J: TRBJ2-7; D: TRBD1; V: TRBV7-7; CDR3: CASSRDRGSYEQYF
J: TRBJ2-7; D: TRBD2; V: TRBV12-5; CDR3: CASGLVPSGRSPYEQYF
J: TRBJ1-5; D: TRBD1; V: TRBV5-4; CDR3: CASSLGGTGGISNQPQHF
J: TRBJ2-2; D: TRBD2; V: TRBV19; CDR3: CASSRGLPPGELFF
J: TRBJ2-7; D: TRBD1; V: TRBV6-5; CDR3: CASRKATGGAYEQYF
J: TRBJ2-7; D: .; V: TRBV9; CDR3: CASSVGGQSYEQYF
J: TRBJ2-5; D: TRBD1; V: TRBV25-1; CDR3: CASSVGGSGQGTETQYF
J: TRBJ2-6; D: .; V: TRBV9; CDR3: CASSGGGGAGANVLTF
J: TRBJ2-7; D: .; V: TRBV7-2; CDR3: CASSLGAPSYEQYF